One sample yielded the 18 T cell receptor beta chains listed below, sequenced in a study of T cell changes during pregnancy in multiple sclerosis. Some clones are missing from TCRdb's copy, which holds only in-frame ones; the method was immunoSEQ multiplex PCR. The sample carries some 55,000 clones, approximately 91% recorded once. This material consisted of peripheral blood, taken after pregnancy. The receptors here all came from a female donor in good health, enrolled as a control in a pregnancy study.

The chain has TRBV6-5 and TRBJ1-2; possible D gene TRBD1, 6 bases. This CDR3 is 15 amino acids long. The V and J ends lost 2 bases and 3 bases respectively, with 13 bases between them. Germline V gene sequence: CDR1 MNHEY, CDR2 SVGAGI. The DNA of the CDR3 is TGTGCCAGCAGTTACCGGAGGGGGGGCGACTATGGCTACACCTTC. This sequence encodes CASSYRRGGDYGYTF.

The chain joins TRBV27 to TRBJ1-1, with unresolved D. In germline, CDR1 is MNHEY, CDR2 SMNVEV (reference sequence). The CDR3 is 14 residues long. V shed 2 bases and J shed 1 base, with 8 bases lying between them. The CDR3 DNA reads TGTGCCAGCAGTTTAATAGAGGGGAACACTGAAGCTTTCTTT. Its protein product is CASSLIEGNTEAFF.

This chain links TRBV10-3 with TRBJ2-3; 12 nucleotides match TRBD2. J was trimmed by 2 bases and V by 8 bases; bases with no gene match: 5. Germline V CDR1 and CDR2: ENHRY, SYGVKD. This CDR3 is 15 amino acids long. DNA of the CDR3: TGTGCCATCTCCCGACTAGCGGGGGTCACAGATACGCAGTATTTT. As protein: CAISRLAGVTDTQYF.

V usage is TRBV4-1 and J usage is TRBJ2-1; 7 bases are shared with TRBD1. The CDR3 length is 12 residues. V was clipped by 4 bases and J by 8 bases; unmatched bases: 2. The germline V gene encodes CDR1 MGHRA and CDR2 YSYEKL. CDR3 coding DNA: TGCGCCAGCAGCCGCAGGGGGTATGAGCAGTTCTTC. It translates to CASSRRGYEQFF.

The chain joins TRBV5-1 to TRBJ1-1, with D maybe TRBD1 (5 bases). Germline V CDR1 and CDR2: SGHRS, YFSETQ. Deletions cut 0 bases from V and 0 bases from J, with 15 bases between. The CDR3 extends over 17 amino acids. Here the CDR3 DNA reads TGCGCCAGCAGCTTGGTTGGGGCTTCATTCATGAACACTGAAGCTTTCTTT. As protein: CASSLVGASFMNTEAFF.

The chain uses TRBV6-5 and TRBJ2-6; no clear D. The CDR3 spans 15 residues. Trimming took off 6 bases at V and 0 bases at J, with 9 bases between the two ends. The germline V gene encodes CDR1 MNHEY and CDR2 SVGAGI. The CDR3 region is CASRPQFSGANVLTF. CDR3 sequence (DNA): TGTGCCAGCAGGCCACAATTCTCTGGGGCCAACGTCCTGACTTTC.

The chain uses TRBV14 and TRBJ2-3, with D unclear. Trimming took off 0 bases at V and 7 bases at J, with 11 bases between the two ends. Germline loops: CDR1 SGHDN, CDR2 FVKESK. The CDR3 runs to 14 residues. CDR3 nucleotides: TGTGCCAGCAGCCAAGATCCTCCAAGCTATACGCAGTATTTT. Amino acids: CASSQDPPSYTQYF.

The V call is TRBV9, the J call TRBJ1-6, with D possibly matching TRBD1 (5 bases). In germline, CDR1 is SGDLS, CDR2 YYNGEE. The V and J ends lost 4 bases and 10 bases respectively, with 21 bases between them. This CDR3 is 16 amino acids long. CDR3 sequence: CASSSIPGLHPSPLHF. In DNA form, the CDR3 reads TGTGCCAGCAGCTCAATTCCGGGACTCCATCCATCACCCCTCCACTTT.

The V gene is TRBV4-1, the J gene TRBJ2-3; TRBD1 matches at 9 bases. This CDR3 contains 16 residues. J lost 3 bases, V lost 9 bases, and 13 bases had no gene match. The V gene's germline CDR1 is MGHRA and CDR2 YSYEKL. The CDR3 protein is CARLDRGGAWTDTQYF. The CDR3 DNA reads TGCGCCAGACTCGACAGGGGGGGGGCTTGGACAGATACGCAGTATTTT.

The chain combines TRBV6-1 with TRBJ2-3; TRBD2 is a possible D gene (7 bases). This CDR3 is 15 amino acids long. Trimming removed 6 bases from V and 4 bases from J, with 17 bases in between. Germline V gene data show CDR1 as MNHNS and CDR2 as SASEGT. The CDR3 reads CASRGWGGRSDTQYF. CDR3 DNA: TGTGCCAGCAGGGGGTGGGGGGGCCGATCAGATACGCAGTATTTT.

The chain carries TRBV5-6 and TRBJ2-7; the D is unclear. The V gene lost 4 bases and the J gene lost 2 bases, with 10 bases spanning the gap. The CDR3 extends over 13 amino acids. Germline CDR1 is SGHDT and CDR2 is YYEEEE. The CDR3 DNA follows: TGTGCCAGCAGCCTTTATGGGCCCTACGAGCAGTACTTC. Amino acid sequence: CASSLYGPYEQYF.

The rearrangement joins TRBV18 to TRBJ1-1, with a tentative D call TRBD1 (5 bases). CDR3 length equals 13 residues. Germline-derived CDR1 and CDR2 are KGHSH and LQKENI. Trimming removed 5 bases from V and 3 bases from J, with 10 bases in between. CDR3 bases: TGTGCCAGCTCAGGGGGGGAGGACACTGAAGCTTTCTTT. It translates to CASSGGEDTEAFF.

The V and J genes are TRBV10-3 and TRBJ1-5; TRBD1 agrees at 10 bases. The CDR3 spans 16 residues. J was trimmed by 3 bases and V by 2 bases; bases with no gene match: 4. CDR1 and CDR2 from the germline V gene are ENHRY and SYGVKD. CDR3 in amino acids: CAISETDRGINQPQHF. The DNA of the CDR3 is TGTGCCATCAGTGAGACGGACAGGGGGATCAATCAGCCCCAGCATTTT.

The rearrangement uses TRBV28 and TRBJ1-2; D ambiguous. V was shortened by 1 base and J by 4 bases, with 4 bases between the two germline ends. Germline CDR1 reads MDHEN; CDR2 reads SYDVKM. CDR3 length: 12 amino acids. Written as DNA, the CDR3 is TGTGCCAGCAGTTTATTCGGCTATGGCTACACCTTC. Its translation: CASSLFGYGYTF.

This sequence joins TRBV6-5 and TRBJ2-7; unclear D gene. This CDR3 region has 15 residues. Germline-derived CDR1 and CDR2 are MNHEY and SVGAGI. V lost 0 bases, J lost 2 bases, and 11 bases lay in between. The CDR3 sequence: CASSYSLDGAYEQYF. CDR3 coding DNA: TGTGCCAGCAGTTACTCCCTAGACGGAGCCTACGAGCAGTACTTC.

The chain combines TRBV30 with TRBJ2-7; tentatively, D is TRBD2 (5 bases). V was shortened by 2 bases and J by 3 bases, with 11 bases between the two germline ends. This CDR3 contains 13 residues. Germline loops: CDR1 GTSNPN, CDR2 SVGIG (reference sequence). The chain's CDR3 is CAWSPGNSYEQYF. CDR3 coding DNA: TGTGCCTGGAGTCCGGGAAATAGCTACGAGCAGTACTTC. The variable domain in full, completed from reference TRBV30 and TRBJ2-7, reads SQTIHQWPATLVQPVGSPLSLECTVEGTSNPNLYWYRQAAGRGLQLLFYSVGIGQISSEVPQNLSASRPQDRQFILSSKKLLLSDSGFYLCAWSPGNSYEQYFGPGTRLTVT.

The chain carries TRBV10-3 and TRBJ1-1; D is unresolved. Germline lookup yields CDR1 ENHRY and CDR2 SYGVKD. The CDR3 spans 14 residues. Trimming left V 3 bases short and J 3 bases short, with 11 bases between. CDR3 sequence: CAISEGFGDTEAFF. The CDR3 coding sequence is TGTGCCATCAGTGAAGGGTTCGGGGACACTGAAGCTTTCTTT.

CDR3 residues: CASSPPGEGYTF. Here the CDR3 DNA reads TGTGCCAGCTCCCCCCCCGGGGAAGGCTACACCTTC. This sequence joins TRBV18 and TRBJ1-2; D call uncertain. There are 12 residues in the CDR3. Germline assignment: CDR1 KGHSH and CDR2 LQKENI. V lost 6 bases to trimming and J lost 8 bases, with 13 bases between them.